This T cell receptor beta chain was observed in a study of blood T cell repertoires in COVID-19. About the study: Sources were T cells, B-cell-depleted T cells, or PBMCs; the material itself was cDNA or gDNA.

The CDR3 consists of 16 residues. Germline trimming cut 4 bases from V and 0 bases from J; bases unmatched to any gene: 4. The V gene's germline CDR1 is SGHRS and CDR2 YFSETQ. Data came from immunoSEQ multiplex PCR; TCRdb stores just in-frame clones and leaves some out. This table holds about 220,000 clones, 70% to 90% found once. The rearrangement joins TRBV5-1 to TRBJ1-4; TRBD1 matches at 9 bases. The sequenced sample was PBMCs or T cells enriched from blood (not recorded which). The clonotype comes from a woman aged 40 to 49 with acute COVID-19. DNA of the CDR3: TGCGCCAGCAGCCCCGGGACAGGGTCAACTAATGAAAAACTGTTTTTT. This sequence encodes CASSPGTGSTNEKLFF.